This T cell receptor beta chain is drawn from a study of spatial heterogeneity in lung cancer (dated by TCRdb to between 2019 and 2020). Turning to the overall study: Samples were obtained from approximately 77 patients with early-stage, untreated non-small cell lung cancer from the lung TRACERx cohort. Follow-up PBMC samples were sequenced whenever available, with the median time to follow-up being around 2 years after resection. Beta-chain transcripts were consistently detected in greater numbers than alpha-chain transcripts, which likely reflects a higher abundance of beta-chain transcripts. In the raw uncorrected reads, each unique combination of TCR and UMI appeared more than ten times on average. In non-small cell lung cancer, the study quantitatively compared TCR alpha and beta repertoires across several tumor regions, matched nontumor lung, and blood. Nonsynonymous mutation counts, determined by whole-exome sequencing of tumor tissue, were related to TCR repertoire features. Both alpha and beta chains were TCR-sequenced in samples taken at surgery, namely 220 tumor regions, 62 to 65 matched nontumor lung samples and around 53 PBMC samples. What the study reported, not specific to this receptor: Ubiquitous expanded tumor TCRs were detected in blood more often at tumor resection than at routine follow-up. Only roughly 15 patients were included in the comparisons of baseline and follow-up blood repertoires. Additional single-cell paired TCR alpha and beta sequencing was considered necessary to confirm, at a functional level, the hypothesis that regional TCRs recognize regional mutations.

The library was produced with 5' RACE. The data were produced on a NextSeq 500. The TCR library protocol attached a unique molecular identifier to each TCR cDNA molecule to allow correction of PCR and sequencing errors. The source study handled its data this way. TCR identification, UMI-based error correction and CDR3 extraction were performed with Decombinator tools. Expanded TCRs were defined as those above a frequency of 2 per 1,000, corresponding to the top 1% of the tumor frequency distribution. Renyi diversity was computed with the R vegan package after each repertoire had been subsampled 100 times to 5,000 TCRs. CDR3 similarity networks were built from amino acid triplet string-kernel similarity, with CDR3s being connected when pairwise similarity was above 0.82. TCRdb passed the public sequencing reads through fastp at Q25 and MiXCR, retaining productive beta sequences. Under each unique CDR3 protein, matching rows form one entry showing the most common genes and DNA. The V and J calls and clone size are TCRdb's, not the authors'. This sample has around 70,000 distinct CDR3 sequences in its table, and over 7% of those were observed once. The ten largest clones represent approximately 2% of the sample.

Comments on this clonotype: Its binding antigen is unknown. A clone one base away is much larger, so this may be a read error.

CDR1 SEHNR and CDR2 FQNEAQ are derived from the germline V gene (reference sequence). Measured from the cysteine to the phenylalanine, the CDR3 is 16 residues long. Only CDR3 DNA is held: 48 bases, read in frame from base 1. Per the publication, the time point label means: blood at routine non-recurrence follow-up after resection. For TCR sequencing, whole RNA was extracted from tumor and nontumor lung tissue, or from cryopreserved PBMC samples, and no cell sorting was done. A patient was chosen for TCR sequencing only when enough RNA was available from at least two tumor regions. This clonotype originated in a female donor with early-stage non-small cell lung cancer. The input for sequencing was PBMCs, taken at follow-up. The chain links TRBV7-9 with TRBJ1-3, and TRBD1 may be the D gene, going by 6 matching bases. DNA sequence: TGTGTCAGCAGCCCAACGGACAGAAGCTCTGGAAACACCATATATTTT. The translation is CVSSPTDRSSGNTIYF.